The 17 T cell receptor beta chains listed next were all sequenced from one sample in a study of blood T cell repertoires in COVID-19. Clones were sequenced by immunoSEQ multiplex PCR, and TCRdb holds only the in-frame ones, with some missing. The data contain about 220,000 clones, roughly 89% of them singletons. The source material was PBMCs or T cells enriched from blood (not recorded which). Source of these receptors: a middle-aged woman with acute COVID-19.

V and J are TRBV5-8 and TRBJ1-5; TRBD1 matches at 7 bases. The CDR3 extends over 14 amino acids. The germline CDR1 and CDR2 sequences are SGHTS and YDEGEE. V dropped 4 bases and J dropped 3; count of bases not matched to a gene: 4. This chain's CDR3 is CASSRTGVNQPQHF. CDR3 nucleotide sequence: TGTGCCAGCAGCCGGACAGGAGTCAATCAGCCCCAGCATTTT. Drawing the rest from reference TRBV5-8 and TRBJ1-5, the complete variable domain is EAGVTQSPTHLIKTRGQQATLRCSPISGHTSVYWYQQALGLGLQFLLWYDEGEERNRGNFPPRFSGRQFPNYSSELNVNALELEDSALYLCASSRTGVNQPQHFGDGTRLSIL.

The CDR3: CASSLELSSYNEQFF. The CDR3 DNA sequence: TGTGCCAGCAGCTTGGAGCTGAGCTCCTACAATGAGCAGTTCTTC. The gene calls are TRBV5-4 and TRBJ2-1; D unresolved. Germline V gives CDR1 SGHNT, CDR2 YYREEE (reference sequence). Trimming shortened V by 0 bases and J by 0 bases, and 7 bases separated the two germline ends. The CDR3 is 15 residues long. The full variable domain, with the rest looked up from reference TRBV5-4 and TRBJ2-1, is ETGVTQSPTHLIKTRGQQVTLRCSSQSGHNTVSWYQQALGQGPQFIFQYYREEENGRGNFPPRFSGLQFPNYSSELNVNALELDDSALYLCASSLELSSYNEQFFGPGTRLTVL.

The gene calls are TRBV28 and TRBJ2-1, with 8 nucleotides matching TRBD1. This CDR3 contains 14 residues. V gave up 4 bases and J gave up 6 bases; unmatched junction bases: 5. Germline V CDR1 and CDR2: MDHEN, SYDVKM. The CDR3 sequence is CASSSTGEGNEQFF. The CDR3 DNA sequence: TGTGCCAGCAGTTCGACAGGGGAAGGCAATGAGCAGTTCTTC.

The J gene is TRBJ2-7, the V gene TRBV6-5; TRBD2 matches at 7 bases. The CDR3 covers 12 residues. V gave up 8 bases and J gave up 4 bases; unmatched junction bases: 5. Germline CDR1 reads MNHEY; CDR2 reads SVGAGI. The CDR3 sequence is CASRGEVYEQYV. As DNA, the CDR3 is TGTGCCAGCCGGGGGGAGGTTTACGAGCAGTACGTC.

The J gene is TRBJ2-7, the V gene TRBV6-5; tentatively, D is TRBD2 (6 bases). Germline V gives CDR1 MNHEY, CDR2 SVGAGI. The CDR3 has 14 residues. Trimming took off 7 bases at V and 9 bases at J, with 22 bases between the two ends. The CDR3 spells CASTPGDGGTGQYF. The CDR3 coding sequence is TGTGCCAGCACCCCCGGGGACGGGGGAACTGGGCAGTACTTC.

This chain links TRBV13 with TRBJ2-3, with TRBD2 matching over 9 bases. CDR1 is PRHDT and CDR2 is FYEKMQ in the germline V gene (reference sequence). V gave up 5 bases and J gave up 1 base; unmatched junction bases: 4. The CDR3 runs to 15 residues. CDR3 loop: CASSTRLAGTDTQYF. CDR3 nucleotides: TGTGCCAGCAGCACCCGACTAGCGGGCACAGATACGCAGTATTTT.

The V and J genes are TRBV11-2 and TRBJ1-1; D remains ambiguous. With 3 bases removed from V and 1 base from J, the gap between germline ends came to 15 bases. Germline V gives CDR1 SGHAT, CDR2 FQNNGV. The CDR3 runs 16 residues. CDR3 DNA: TGTGCCAGCAGCTTGGTAGGTGGGCTTACGAACACTGAAGCTTTCTTT. This sequence encodes CASSLVGGLTNTEAFF.

The gene calls are TRBV11-3 and TRBJ1-4, with 7 positions matching TRBD1. Germline V gene data show CDR1 as SGHNT and CDR2 as YENEEA. V lost 5 bases and J lost 7; bases outside the gene matches: 4. The CDR3 extends over 13 amino acids. The CDR3 loop is CASSTRDSEKLFF. The CDR3 DNA sequence: TGTGCCAGCAGCACCCGGGACAGTGAAAAACTGTTTTTT.

This chain joins TRBV5-6 and TRBJ2-7, with TRBD2 identical over 7 bases. CDR1 and CDR2 from the germline V gene are SGHDT and YYEEEE. The CDR3 length is 14 residues. Unmatched junction bases numbered 4, after V lost 1 base and J lost 3 bases. In DNA, the CDR3 is TGTGCCAGCAGCTTGACCGGGGGGTTCTACGAGCAGTACTTC. This translates into CASSLTGGFYEQYF. Based on the CDR3 plus reference TRBV5-6 and TRBJ2-7, the full variable domain is DAGVTQSPTHLIKTRGQQVTLRCSPKSGHDTVSWYQQALGQGPQFIFQYYEEEERQRGNFPDRFSGHQFPNYSSELNVNALLLGDSALYLCASSLTGGFYEQYFGPGTRLTVT.

The V call is TRBV27, the J call TRBJ1-2; D might be TRBD1 (5 bases). Germline CDR1 is MNHEY and CDR2 is SMNVEV (reference sequence). Trimming took off 7 bases at V and 6 bases at J, with 15 bases between the two ends. The CDR3 is 13 amino acids. In DNA, the CDR3 is TGTGCCAGCACTCGGAGGGGAGAGGATGGCTACACCTTC. Protein: CASTRRGEDGYTF.

The gene calls are TRBV14 and TRBJ1-2; no clear D. The CDR3 sequence is 14 residues long. The V end lost 5 bases, the J end lost 5 bases, and 15 bases lay between the germline ends. The germline V gene has CDR1 SGHDN and CDR2 FVKESK. CDR3 loop: CASSYNRLGYGYTF. The CDR3 DNA is TGTGCCAGCAGCTACAACCGGCTAGGATATGGCTACACCTTC. The full variable domain, in which reference TRBV14 and TRBJ1-2 provide the parts outside the CDR3, is EAGVTQFPSHSVIEKGQTVTLRCDPISGHDNLYWYRRVMGKEIKFLLHFVKESKQDESGMPNNRFLAERTGGTYSTLKVQPAELEDSGVYFCASSYNRLGYGYTFGSGTRLTVV.

The chain combines TRBV18 with TRBJ2-3, with 9 positions matching TRBD2. The CDR3 is 17 residues long. V lost 3 bases to trimming and J lost 0 bases; unmatched junction nucleotides: 7. CDR1 is KGHSH, CDR2 LQKENI, per germline. In DNA, the CDR3 is TGTGCCAGCTCACCCTCTCGAGCGGGGGGTAGCACAGATACGCAGTATTTT. It encodes CASSPSRAGGSTDTQYF.

This clone appeared a single time. The chain employs TRBV7-8 and TRBJ1-3; a possible D gene is TRBD1 (6 bases). The CDR3 runs 16 residues. V was cut by 1 base and J by 0 bases, with 10 bases left in between. Germline V gives CDR1 SGHVS, CDR2 FQNEAQ. CDR3 DNA: TGTGCCAGCAGCTTAGAACAGGGCCGCTCTGGAAACACCATATATTTT. This encodes CASSLEQGRSGNTIYF.

This clone has just a few counts. The CDR3 loop is CASSFTSGEIHTDTQYF. Written as DNA, the CDR3 is TGTGCCAGCAGCTTCACTAGCGGGGAGATCCACACAGATACGCAGTATTTT. This sequence joins TRBV3-1 (or the pseudogene TRBV3-2) and TRBJ2-3, with 10 bases that match TRBD2. Looked up from germline, CDR1 is LGHDT and CDR2 is YNNKEL (reference sequence). The CDR3 is made up of 17 amino acids. With 5 bases clipped from V and 2 bases from J, the junction kept 10 bases outside the gene matches.

The rearrangement uses TRBV9 and TRBJ1-1; D is unclear. V was clipped by 2 bases and J by 1 base, with 12 bases between them. Germline lookup yields CDR1 SGDLS and CDR2 YYNGEE. This CDR3 is built from 15 residues. Here the CDR3 DNA reads TGTGCCAGCAGCGTCGACATCCTCCCGAACACTGAAGCTTTCTTT. Its protein product is CASSVDILPNTEAFF.

The J gene is TRBJ2-6, the V gene TRBV5-5, with unresolved D. Looked up from germline, CDR1 is SGHKS and CDR2 is YYEKEE (reference sequence). With 2 bases removed from V and 0 bases from J, the gap between germline ends came to 18 bases. This CDR3 has 19 residues. This CDR3 is CASSFDAVELSSGANVLTF. In DNA form, the CDR3 reads TGTGCCAGCAGCTTTGATGCAGTGGAGTTATCCTCTGGGGCCAACGTCCTGACTTTC.

This chain uses TRBV18 with TRBJ1-2; the D gene is possibly TRBD1 (5 bases). CDR1 KGHSH and CDR2 LQKENI come from the germline V gene. V was cut by 4 bases and J by 5 bases, with 11 bases left in between. The CDR3 spans 13 residues. CDR3 sequence: CASSLQGSYGYTF. The CDR3, as DNA: TGTGCCAGCTCACTCCAGGGCTCATATGGCTACACCTTC.